This entry lists 10 T cell receptor beta chains sequenced from one sample in a study of CXCR3-negative and CXCR3-positive naive CD8 T cells. The authors prepared UMI-labeled TRB cDNA libraries by 5' RACE. TCRdb reanalyzed the 5' RACE reads, giving one entry per CDR3 protein sequence and no DNA. The sample has roughly 110,000 distinct CDR3 sequences. Their antigens remain unidentified. Whole-study results and caveats: Higher TRB CDR3 hydrophobicity marked CXCR3-positive naive cells relative to CXCR3-negative naive cells.

Sequencing was performed on naive CXCR3+ CD8+ T cells from blood. Sample subset: CD45RO-CCR7+CD27+CD95- naive CD8+ T cells expressing CXCR3 (TNR3+). The source is a human donor in good health. Some clones in this sample may be carry-over from other donors' samples.

The rearrangement uses TRBV9 and TRBJ2-7; the D call of TRBD2 rests on TCRdb alone, since no DNA is present to check it. Germline lookup yields CDR1 SGDLS and CDR2 YYNGEE. The CDR3 is 14 amino acids. The CDR3: CASSGEGSGYEQYF. Combining the CDR3 with reference TRBV9 and TRBJ2-7 gives the whole variable domain DSGVTQTPKHLITATGQRVTLRCSPRSGDLSVYWYQQSLDQGLQFLIQYYNGEERAKGNILERFSAQQFPDLHSELNLSSLELGDSALYFCASSGEGSGYEQYFGPGTRLTVT.

This chain links TRBV7-6 with TRBJ1-5. In germline, CDR1 is SGHVS, CDR2 FNYEAQ. This CDR3 contains 16 residues. The CDR3 protein is CASSSGTSGGIQPQHF. The variable domain in full, with the rest retrieved from reference TRBV7-6 and TRBJ1-5, is GAGVSQSPRYKVTKRGQDVALRCDPISGHVSLYWYRQALGQGPEFLTYFNYEAQQDKSGLPNDRFSAERPEGSISTLTIQRTEQRDSAMYRCASSSGTSGGIQPQHFGDGTRLSIL.

The V call is TRBV5-1, the J call TRBJ2-1. CDR1 SGHRS and CDR2 YFSETQ come from the germline V gene. The CDR3 sequence is 16 residues long. The CDR3 sequence: CASSLDKRDSYNEQFF.

The gene calls are TRBV12-3 or TRBV12-4 and TRBJ2-2; TCRdb's D call, TRBD1, is unchecked because there is no DNA. The CDR3 runs 15 residues. The chain's CDR3 is CASSPLGGYTGELFF.

The chain is built from TRBV3-1 and TRBJ2-3; with no DNA, the TCRdb D assignment of TRBD1 cannot be verified. This CDR3 comprises 16 residues. Germline V gene lookup returns CDR1 LGHDT and CDR2 YNNKEL (reference sequence). This chain's CDR3 is CASSQDGRGRGDTQYF.

This chain joins TRBV4-1 and TRBJ2-4. The germline V gene has CDR1 MGHRA and CDR2 YSYEKL. CDR3 length equals 18 residues. This CDR3 is CASSQDTSAAWAKNIQYF.

This sequence joins TRBV1 and TRBJ2-1; TCRdb reports TRBD2, a call that lacks DNA to check it against. TRBV1 is listed as a pseudogene. CDR3 size: 16 residues. The chain's CDR3 is CTSSSRLAGVNNEQFF.

The chain carries TRBV12-3 or TRBV12-4 and TRBJ2-7. CDR3 length: 14 amino acids. The CDR3: CASSFYLSTYEQYF.

The rearrangement uses TRBV14 and TRBJ2-1; no DNA is available, so the TRBD2 call from TCRdb remains unchecked. The CDR3 consists of 16 residues. Germline V gene sequence: CDR1 SGHDN, CDR2 FVKESK. The CDR3 region is CASSQRLAEPYNEQFF.

The genes are TRBV5-1 and TRBJ2-7; with no DNA, the TCRdb D assignment of TRBD2 cannot be verified. This CDR3 contains 11 residues. Germline V gene data show CDR1 as SGHRS and CDR2 as YFSETQ. CDR3 residues: CASGRRSEQYF.